The 32 T cell receptor beta chains below all came from one sample that was sequenced in a study of T-cell memory formation after mild COVID-19. TCRdb redid the calling of the 5' RACE reads with MiXCR, one entry per CDR3 protein. Among 560,000 or so distinct CDR3 sequences listed, 17% were seen once. Source material: PBMCs or a T cell subset sorted from them (not recorded which). Receptors were obtained from an adult woman who had mild COVID-19 (a few samples of this study predate the infection). Cell type and time point are not known.

This clonotype showed up many times. The chain combines TRBV7-9 with TRBJ2-5; the D gene could be TRBD1 or TRBD2 (6 bases each). Per the germline V gene, CDR1 is SEHNR and CDR2 is FQNEAQ (reference sequence). Trimming pared 5 bases from V and 4 bases from J, leaving 11 bases between. There are 13 residues in the CDR3. The CDR3 region has the DNA TGTGCCAGCAGCGGGAGGACAGCAGAGACCCAGTACTTC. Translating it yields CASSGRTAETQYF.

The genes are TRBV7-9 and TRBJ1-2, with D unresolved. The ends were cut back, 2 bases at V and 7 bases at J, with 11 bases in the middle. This CDR3 is 13 amino acids long. Germline CDR1 and CDR2: SEHNR and FQNEAQ (reference sequence). CDR3 DNA sequence: TGTGCCAGCAGCTTACGGGGAATCGGTGGCTACACCTTC. This translates into CASSLRGIGGYTF.

The rearrangement links TRBV7-9 to TRBJ2-2, with 8 bases matching TRBD1. V lost 6 bases to trimming and J lost 8 bases; unmatched junction nucleotides: 11. CDR1 SEHNR and CDR2 FQNEAQ come from the germline V gene (reference sequence). The CDR3 has 15 amino acids. The chain's CDR3 is CASSSGTGNAGELFF. CDR3 bases: TGTGCCAGCAGTTCCGGGACAGGCAATGCAGGGGAGCTGTTTTTT.

In its sample, this clonotype was seen a few times. No DNA is shown, since the ends of the CDR3 on it are uncertain; the CDR3 is the one TCRdb lists. V gene TRBV5-5 combines with J gene TRBJ2-5. Germline CDR1 SGHKS, CDR2 YYEKEE (reference sequence). The CDR3 is 15 residues long, ends included. The CDR3 is CASSGAAGFLETQYF.

The chain uses TRBV20-1 and TRBJ1-2; TRBD1 might be the D (6 bases). CDR3 size: 13 residues. Germline V gene data show CDR1 as DFQATT and CDR2 as SNEGSKA (reference sequence). V lost 1 base to trimming and J lost 4 bases, with 10 bases between them. CDR3 DNA sequence: TGCAGTGCTAGAGTTTCAGGGGTCTATGGCTACACCTTC. This gives the protein CSARVSGVYGYTF.

This clonotype was observed a handful of times. This chain connects TRBV4-3 to TRBJ1-1, with TRBD1 matching 7 bases. CDR1 is LGHNA and CDR2 is YSLEER in the germline V gene. Losses at the gene ends were 0 bases for V and 1 base for J; bases not matched to a gene: 5. CDR3 length equals 16 residues. Here the CDR3 DNA reads TGCGCCAGCAGCCAAGATGGAGGGACAGCGAACACTGAAGCTTTCTTT. Its protein product is CASSQDGGTANTEAFF.

This clonotype was detected a few times. This chain connects TRBV3-1 to TRBJ1-2; TRBD1 aligns across 7 bases. Unmatched junction bases numbered 3, after V lost 1 base and J lost 1 base. Germline lookup yields CDR1 LGHDT and CDR2 YNNKEL (reference sequence). The CDR3 contains 15 residues. The CDR3 reads CASSQGSGGNYGYTF. CDR3 nucleotide sequence: TGTGCCAGCAGCCAAGGATCAGGGGGTAACTATGGCTACACCTTC. Variable domain in full (rest from reference TRBV3-1 and TRBJ1-2): DTAVSQTPKYLVTQMGNDKSIKCEQNLGHDTMYWYKQDSKKFLKIMFSYNNKELIINETVPNRFSPKSPDKAHLNLHINSLELGDSAVYFCASSQGSGGNYGYTFGSGTRLTVV.

This clonotype was seen at least ten times. The chain carries TRBV7-6 and TRBJ2-3; maybe TRBD2 (6 bases). The germline gives CDR1 SGHVS, CDR2 FNYEAQ. Trimming took 2 bases from V and 6 from J, leaving 21 bases between them. This CDR3 is built from 17 residues. CDR3 in DNA: TGTGCCAGCAGCTTATCCCCGAGGAGGGGTTCTTGGGATACGCAGTATTTT. Residues: CASSLSPRRGSWDTQYF.

The J gene is TRBJ2-7, the V gene TRBV24-1; 7 bases are shared with TRBD1. CDR1 is KGHDR, CDR2 SFDVKD, per germline. CDR3 length: 13 amino acids. Trimming at V came to 4 bases and at J to 10 bases, leaving 9 bases not matched to a gene. CDR3 region: CATSESTGKSQYF. The CDR3 DNA reads TGTGCCACCAGTGAATCGACAGGGAAGTCCCAGTACTTC.

In this sample, this clonotype turned up a few times. The rearrangement links TRBV10-3 to TRBJ2-1; 13 bases are a match to TRBD2. The CDR3 runs 14 residues. V trimming: 6 bases; J trimming: 10 bases; junction bases outside the gene matches: 6. The germline V gene has CDR1 ENHRY and CDR2 SYGVKD. The chain's CDR3 is CAISGLAGVEEQFF. The CDR3 region has the DNA TGTGCCATCAGCGGACTAGCGGGAGTAGAGGAGCAGTTCTTC.

The chain has TRBV9 and TRBJ2-5; D remains ambiguous. CDR1 SGDLS and CDR2 YYNGEE come from the germline V gene. CDR3 length: 15 residues. V was cut by 4 bases and J by 3 bases, with 16 bases left in between. The CDR3, as DNA: TGTGCCAGCAGCCAAGTAGGGAACTTTAAAGAGACCCAGTACTTC. It translates to CASSQVGNFKETQYF.

In its sample, this clonotype was seen a few times. The genes are TRBV20-1 and TRBJ1-6; weak D call: TRBD1 (6 bases). V was shortened by 1 base and J by 4 bases, with 14 bases between the two germline ends. Germline-derived CDR1 and CDR2 are DFQATT and SNEGSKA (reference sequence). CDR3 length: 16 amino acids. The CDR3 nucleotides read TGCAGTGCTAGAGTGGGGGGGACAAGTTATAATTCACCCCTCCACTTT. Translated, it gives CSARVGGTSYNSPLHF.

This CDR3 is CASSLGDRGAAPNYGYTF. The CDR3 region has the DNA TGTGCCAGCAGCTTGGGAGACAGGGGGGCGGCACCTAACTATGGCTACACCTTC. The rearrangement links TRBV11-3 to TRBJ1-2; 9 nucleotides align to TRBD1. In germline, CDR1 is SGHNT, CDR2 YENEEA. This CDR3 spans 18 amino acids. With 3 bases clipped from V and 0 bases from J, the junction kept 11 bases outside the gene matches.

This clonotype was counted between two and nine times. V and J are TRBV19 and TRBJ1-1; the match to TRBD1 covers 8 bases. Losses at the gene ends were 6 bases for V and 0 bases for J; bases not matched to a gene: 12. In germline, CDR1 is LNHDA, CDR2 SQIVND (reference sequence). The CDR3 totals 17 residues. The CDR3 DNA is TGTGCCAGTAGCCGACACAGGGGGAAAGACATGAACACTGAAGCTTTCTTT. Its protein is CASSRHRGKDMNTEAFF.

This clonotype was counted only a few times. V and J are TRBV12-3 or TRBV12-4 and TRBJ2-3; maybe TRBD1 (6 bases). The CDR3 covers 16 residues. V gave up 6 bases and J gave up 0 bases, with 16 bases separating them. In DNA form, the CDR3 reads TGTGCCAGCAGCTACGGACAGCCTACTAGCACAGATACGCAGTATTTT. Its protein is CASSYGQPTSTDTQYF.

This clonotype has only a few counts. The chain links TRBV12-3 or TRBV12-4 to TRBJ2-7; TRBD1 agrees at 7 bases. V was pared by 6 bases and J by 3 bases, with 8 bases of the junction left unmatched. The CDR3 is made up of 14 amino acids. CDR3: CASRLSTGSYEQYF. In DNA form, the CDR3 reads TGTGCCAGCAGACTTTCGACAGGGAGCTACGAGCAGTACTTC.

This clonotype has only a few counts. The rearrangement uses TRBV12-3 or TRBV12-4 and TRBJ2-1; no definite D call. This CDR3 comprises 14 residues. Trimming pared 6 bases from V and 4 bases from J, leaving 13 bases between. CDR3 region: CASSRSVGYNEQFF. The CDR3 nucleotides read TGTGCCAGCAGCCGATCTGTGGGTTACAATGAGCAGTTCTTC.

This chain uses TRBV5-1 with TRBJ2-1; TRBD1 aligns across 9 bases. The CDR3 is 16 amino acids. Trimming removed 4 bases from V and 4 bases from J; junction bases left unmatched: 9. Germline values: CDR1 SGHRS, CDR2 YFSETQ. DNA for the CDR3: TGCGCCAGCAGCGTACCACAGGGGGCGGGATACAATGAGCAGTTCTTC. Translating it yields CASSVPQGAGYNEQFF.

This clonotype was observed at least ten times. The rearrangement joins TRBV24-1 to TRBJ2-3; D call uncertain. The V gene lost 3 bases and the J gene lost 2 bases, with 8 bases spanning the gap. The CDR3 totals 14 residues. In germline, CDR1 is KGHDR, CDR2 SFDVKD. The CDR3 protein is CATSDIWDTDTQYF. In nucleotides, the CDR3 is TGTGCCACCAGTGATATATGGGACACAGATACGCAGTATTTT.

This clonotype occurred a few times. This chain connects TRBV7-2 to TRBJ2-1; D is unclear. With 0 bases removed from V and 10 bases from J, the gap between germline ends came to 10 bases. This CDR3 is 13 amino acids long. Germline values: CDR1 SGHTA, CDR2 FQGNSA. As DNA, the CDR3 is TGTGCCAGCAGCTTAGCGGTATGGGGAGAGCAGTTCTTC. Translating it yields CASSLAVWGEQFF.

The rearrangement joins TRBV11-1 to TRBJ2-3; no reliable D call. CDR1 and CDR2 (germline): SGHAT, FQDESV (reference sequence). The CDR3 runs to 15 residues. Trimming took off 7 bases at V and 5 bases at J, with 19 bases between the two ends. The CDR3: CASITGYGPGDTQYF. Here the CDR3 DNA reads TGTGCCAGCATCACCGGGTATGGGCCGGGAGATACGCAGTATTTT.

V is TRBV20-1 and J is TRBJ2-7, with D perhaps given as TRBD1 or TRBD2 (5 bases each). This CDR3 region has 16 residues. Germline CDR1 is DFQATT and CDR2 is SNEGSKA (reference sequence). V lost 1 base and J lost 0, with 16 bases in between. DNA for the CDR3: TGCAGTGCTAGAGTCGGGACCGAACATCCCTCCTACGAGCAGTACTTC. It translates to CSARVGTEHPSYEQYF.

The chain has TRBV24-1 and TRBJ2-2; D might be TRBD2 (6 bases). Germline CDR1 is KGHDR and CDR2 is SFDVKD. The CDR3 totals 17 residues. Trimming stripped 0 bases from V and 2 bases from J, with 12 bases between. The CDR3, as DNA: TGTGCCACCAGTGATTTGCATCGGGGGATCAACACCGGGGAGCTGTTTTTT. Encoded protein: CATSDLHRGINTGELFF.

V and J are TRBV4-1 and TRBJ2-7, with 8 positions matching TRBD1. This CDR3 has 15 residues. The junction had 4 bases not matched to a gene; V was cut back by 1 base and J by 2 bases. Germline CDR1 and CDR2: MGHRA and YSYEKL. The CDR3 DNA follows: TGCGCCAGCAGCCAAGCTAGGACAGGGCCCTACGAGCAGTACTTC. Translation gives CASSQARTGPYEQYF.

CDR3 bases: TGTGCCAGCAGCTCCGGGACTAGCGGGAGTCCCCGAGAGACCCAGTACTTC. It translates to CASSSGTSGSPRETQYF. The J gene is TRBJ2-5, the V gene TRBV6-2 or TRBV6-3; 14 bases are a match to TRBD2. Germline V CDR1 and CDR2: MNHEY, SVGEGT. This CDR3 is 17 amino acids long. Unmatched junction bases numbered 10, after V lost 6 bases and J lost 4 bases.

This clonotype was seen ten or more times. This chain uses TRBV23-1 with TRBJ2-7, with D uncertain. TRBV23-1 is filed as an ORF, its function uncertain. Deletions cut 2 bases from V and 3 bases from J, with 5 bases between. The length of the CDR3 is 12 residues. The CDR3 nucleotides are TGCGCCAGCAGTCAACTGTACTACGAGCAGTACTTC. This gives the protein CASSQLYYEQYF.

The genes are TRBV6-1 and TRBJ2-3; TRBD1 is a possible D gene (6 bases). V lost 4 bases and J lost 2, with 13 bases in between. The CDR3 consists of 15 residues. The germline V gene has CDR1 MNHNS and CDR2 SASEGT. This CDR3 reads CASSALTGVTDTQYF. CDR3 sequence (DNA): TGTGCCAGCAGTGCACTGACAGGAGTCACAGATACGCAGTATTTT.

This clonotype was picked up a small number of times. This chain uses TRBV24-1 with TRBJ2-5; 9 nucleotides line up with TRBD1. With 0 bases clipped from V and 6 bases from J, the junction kept 7 bases outside the gene matches. The germline V gene encodes CDR1 KGHDR and CDR2 SFDVKD. This CDR3 contains 16 residues. In DNA form, the CDR3 reads TGTGCCACCAGTGATTTGGATACAGGGGGCTCGAAGACCCAGTACTTC. Translating it yields CATSDLDTGGSKTQYF.

This clonotype appeared many times. This chain connects TRBV7-3 to TRBJ2-1, with 12 nucleotides matching TRBD1. The CDR3 consists of 15 residues. The germline gives CDR1 SGHTA, CDR2 FQGTGA. V dropped 5 bases and J dropped 7; count of bases not matched to a gene: 6. In DNA form, the CDR3 reads TGTGCCAGCAGCCTCCAGGGACAGGGGGCGAATGAGCAGTTCTTC. It translates to CASSLQGQGANEQFF.

V usage is TRBV6-2 or TRBV6-3 and J usage is TRBJ1-3; D is unresolved. V lost 8 bases and J 5 bases, leaving 10 bases between the germline ends. Germline V CDR1 and CDR2: MNHEY, SVGEGT. This CDR3 comprises 12 residues. CDR3 protein: CASSGSRNTIYF. For the CDR3, the DNA is TGTGCCAGCTCTGGGTCCCGAAACACCATATATTTT.

About this clonotype: A much bigger clone sits one base away, suggesting this may be a read error. The chain has TRBV19 and TRBJ1-2, with a weak D call TRBD1 (5 bases). V shed 7 bases and J shed 7 bases, with 16 bases lying between them. The CDR3 is 13 amino acids. CDR1 is LNHDA, CDR2 SQIVND, per germline (reference sequence). The CDR3 nucleotides read TGTGCCAGTAACCGGGGCAGGGTGAGTGGCTACACCTTC. Amino acids: CASNRGRVSGYTF.

V gene TRBV7-2 combines with J gene TRBJ1-5; D may be TRBD1 (6 bases). V gave up 3 bases and J gave up 0 bases, with 15 bases separating them. Germline CDR1 is SGHTA and CDR2 is FQGNSA. The CDR3 loop spans 17 amino acids. The CDR3 here is CASSFQQGGLSNQPQHF. The CDR3 nucleotides are TGTGCCAGCAGCTTTCAACAGGGAGGGCTTAGCAATCAGCCCCAGCATTTT.